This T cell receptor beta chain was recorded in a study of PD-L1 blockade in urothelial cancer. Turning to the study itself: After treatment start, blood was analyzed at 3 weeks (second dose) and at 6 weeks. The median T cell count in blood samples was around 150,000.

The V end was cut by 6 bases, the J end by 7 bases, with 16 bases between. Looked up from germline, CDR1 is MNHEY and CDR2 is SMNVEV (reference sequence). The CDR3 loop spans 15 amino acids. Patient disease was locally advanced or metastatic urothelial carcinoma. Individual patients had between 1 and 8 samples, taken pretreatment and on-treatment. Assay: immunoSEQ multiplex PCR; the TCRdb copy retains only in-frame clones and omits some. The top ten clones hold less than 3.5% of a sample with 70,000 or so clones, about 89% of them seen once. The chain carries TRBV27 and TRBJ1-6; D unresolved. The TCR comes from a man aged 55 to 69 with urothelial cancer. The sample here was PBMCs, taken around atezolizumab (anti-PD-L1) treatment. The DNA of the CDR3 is TGTGCCAGCAGCCGAGACGCTGGGAGGAATTCACCCCTCCACTTT. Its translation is CASSRDAGRNSPLHF.